This T cell receptor beta chain was observed in a study of breast tumors, draining lymph nodes, adjacent tissues. MiXCR was run by TCRdb on the multiplex PCR reads, yielding one entry per CDR3 protein. Seen here are 250,000 or so distinct CDR3 sequences, around 31% observed once, and the top ten hold over 0.95%. Breast cancer patients provided tissue from their axillary draining lymph nodes. Comments on this clonotype: Its antigen is as yet unknown.

General study points: Tumor and nontumor repertoires were significantly more similar in luminal-like than in basal-like breast cancer. That most tumor T cells come from lymph nodes remained unproven. Tumor repertoires ranked between lymph nodes and nontumor tissue in diversity, with V and J gene preferences. The data were judged consistent with most tumor T cells coming from lymph node and expanding in tumor.

The CDR3 is 16 amino acids. Germline V gene sequence: CDR1 SNHLY, CDR2 FYNNEI. V lost 4 bases and J 0 bases, leaving 13 bases between the germline ends. This receptor was taken from a female donor with breast cancer. Some clones in this sample may be carry-over from other donors' samples. Sequencing input: axillary lymph node tissue. This chain uses TRBV2 with TRBJ1-5, with D hard to call. The CDR3 is CASSVSALCSNQPQHF. The CDR3 bases are TGTGCCAGCAGTGTTTCTGCACTGTGTAGCAATCAGCCCCAGCATTTT.